The 12 T cell receptor beta chains presented below share a single source sample, sequenced in a study of T-cell reconstitution after alpha-beta-depleted transplantation in children. A TCRbeta library incorporating unique molecular identifiers was prepared. One entry per CDR3 protein, called by TCRdb with MiXCR from the PCR reads. The data hold some 550,000 distinct CDR3 sequences, with around 19% observed a single time. The source material was PBMCs from the stem cell graft donor, sampled from the stem cell graft. These receptors came from a human donor who donated a stem cell graft to a child with acute lymphoblastic leukemia.

This clonotype was detected only a few times. The chain couples TRBV4-1 to TRBJ1-5; D remains unclear. The CDR3 has 16 residues. V was clipped by 8 bases and J by 1 base, with 18 bases between them. Germline values: CDR1 MGHRA, CDR2 YSYEKL. The CDR3 sequence is CASRGRDWLSNQPQHF. In DNA, the CDR3 is TGCGCCAGCCGCGGGCGGGATTGGTTGAGCAATCAGCCCCAGCATTTT.

The sample holds a few counts of this clonotype. The gene calls are TRBV5-1 and TRBJ1-6, with 7 bases matching TRBD1. Per the germline V gene, CDR1 is SGHRS and CDR2 is YFSETQ. The CDR3 consists of 14 residues. Germline trimming cut 5 bases from V and 9 bases from J; bases unmatched to any gene: 8. The CDR3 bases are TGCGCCAGCAGTTTGACAGGGAGAGCTTCACCCCTCCACTTT. Protein product: CASSLTGRASPLHF.

This clonotype was recorded once. This rearrangement joins TRBV6-6 to TRBJ1-1, with TRBD1 identical over 7 bases. J gave up 5 bases and V 6 bases, and 6 bases lay outside the gene matches. CDR1 MNHNY and CDR2 SVGAGI come from the germline V gene (reference sequence). This CDR3 is built from 13 residues. The CDR3 DNA sequence: TGTGCCAGCAGCAGCCACAGGGGAACTGAAGCTTTCTTT. This encodes CASSSHRGTEAFF.

This clonotype was picked up a small number of times. This sequence joins TRBV29-1 and TRBJ2-7; 11 bases map to TRBD2. The CDR3 length is 15 residues. V was clipped by 0 bases and J by 3 bases; unmatched bases: 4. The germline CDR1 and CDR2 sequences are SQVTM and ANQGSEA. The DNA for the CDR3 is TGCAGCGTTGAAGAAGGGGGGACTAGCGGCTACGAGCAGTACTTC. This encodes CSVEEGGTSGYEQYF.

The chain employs TRBV12-3 or TRBV12-4 and TRBJ1-1; D call uncertain. V was shortened by 6 bases and J by 1 base, with 9 bases between the two germline ends. This CDR3 spans 13 amino acids. The CDR3 region is CASSTPSNTEAFF. In DNA form, the CDR3 reads TGTGCCAGCAGCACGCCCTCGAACACTGAAGCTTTCTTT.

This clonotype has more than one count but fewer than ten. The rearrangement uses TRBV2 and TRBJ2-1; D perhaps matches TRBD1 (6 bases). Germline CDR1 and CDR2: SNHLY and FYNNEI. The CDR3 totals 17 residues. Trimming left V 0 bases short and J 0 bases short, with 12 bases between. In DNA, the CDR3 is TGTGCCAGCAGTGAAGCGGGGGCCGCGATCTCCTACAATGAGCAGTTCTTC. It translates to CASSEAGAAISYNEQFF.

In its sample, this clonotype was seen many times. The chain carries TRBV7-9 and TRBJ2-3; D not resolved. The V end was cut by 5 bases, the J end by 2 bases, with 5 bases between. The CDR3 totals 12 residues. Germline values: CDR1 SEHNR, CDR2 FQNEAQ (reference sequence). As DNA, the CDR3 is TGTGCCAGCAGCGCCACCACAGATACGCAGTATTTT. It specifies CASSATTDTQYF.

A few counts support this clonotype. The V gene is TRBV29-1, the J gene TRBJ2-7; TRBD2 agrees at 8 bases. The CDR3 loop spans 15 amino acids. The germline V gene encodes CDR1 SQVTM and CDR2 ANQGSEA. V lost 0 bases to trimming and J lost 0 bases; unmatched junction nucleotides: 4. Here the CDR3 DNA reads TGCAGCGTTGAAGATCGACTAGCGTACTCCTACGAGCAGTACTTC. Translation gives CSVEDRLAYSYEQYF.

This rearrangement joins TRBV25-1 to TRBJ1-2; D is undetermined. The CDR3 is 12 residues long. Trimming left V 6 bases short and J 3 bases short, with 8 bases between. Germline V gene lookup returns CDR1 MGHDK and CDR2 SYGVNS. DNA for the CDR3: TGTGCCAGCAGCGCTGGGTACTATGGCTACACCTTC. Encoded protein: CASSAGYYGYTF.

This clonotype has a handful of counts. The gene calls are TRBV7-9 and TRBJ2-3; TRBD2 might be the D (5 bases). The ends were cut back, 1 base at V and 3 bases at J, with 11 bases in the middle. The CDR3 has 15 residues. The V gene's germline CDR1 is SEHNR and CDR2 FQNEAQ (reference sequence). Here the CDR3 reads CASSLVGIGTDTQYF. CDR3 nucleotides: TGTGCCAGCAGCTTAGTCGGGATTGGAACAGATACGCAGTATTTT.

This clonotype was seen a handful of times. The chain uses TRBV7-6 and TRBJ2-7, with 10 bases identical to TRBD1. Germline V gives CDR1 SGHVS, CDR2 FNYEAQ. Trimming cost V 2 bases and J 4 bases; bases outside gene matches: 5. This CDR3 region has 15 residues. In DNA, the CDR3 is TGTGCCAGCAGCTTATTTGGGACAGGGGAATACGAGCAGTACTTC. It is translated as CASSLFGTGEYEQYF.

The CDR3 loop is CASSLASLEAEAFF. The CDR3 region has the DNA TGTGCCAGCAGCTTAGCGTCTCTGGAGGCTGAAGCTTTCTTT. The chain carries TRBV7-9 and TRBJ1-1; unclear D gene. Germline V gene sequence: CDR1 SEHNR, CDR2 FQNEAQ (reference sequence). The CDR3 has 14 residues. V lost 0 bases and J lost 6, with 11 bases in between.